This T cell receptor (beta chain) derives from a study of T cell responses to AZD1222 COVID-19 vaccine. In the case of this clone: What it binds is unknown.

General study results and limits: Baseline serostatus was positive in only five to seven AZD1222 recipients. Two AZD1222 administrations were followed by greater Spike-specific TCR breadth and depth. Donors were chiefly white British, with a greater number of females, and clonal diversity was perhaps underestimated.

V lost 7 bases to trimming and J lost 9 bases, with 16 bases between them. The CDR3 extends over 13 amino acids. CDR1 MNHEY and CDR2 SVGAGI come from the germline V gene. Samples with a second dose at about 4 or about 12 weeks were pooled together. Only in-frame clones appear in the TCRdb table, and some are missing; sequencing was by immunoSEQ multiplex PCR. The sample has around 120,000 clones; 90% to 95% are singletons. Source: peripheral blood, taken 28 days after the second AZD1222 dose. This clonotype was obtained from an adult who received the AZD1222 COVID-19 vaccine. The chain links TRBV6-5 to TRBJ2-1; a weak D match, TRBD1 (6 bases). The DNA for the CDR3 is TGTGCCAGCACCGATGGGGGCGTCAGTGAGCAGTTCTTC. Translating gives CASTDGGVSEQFF.